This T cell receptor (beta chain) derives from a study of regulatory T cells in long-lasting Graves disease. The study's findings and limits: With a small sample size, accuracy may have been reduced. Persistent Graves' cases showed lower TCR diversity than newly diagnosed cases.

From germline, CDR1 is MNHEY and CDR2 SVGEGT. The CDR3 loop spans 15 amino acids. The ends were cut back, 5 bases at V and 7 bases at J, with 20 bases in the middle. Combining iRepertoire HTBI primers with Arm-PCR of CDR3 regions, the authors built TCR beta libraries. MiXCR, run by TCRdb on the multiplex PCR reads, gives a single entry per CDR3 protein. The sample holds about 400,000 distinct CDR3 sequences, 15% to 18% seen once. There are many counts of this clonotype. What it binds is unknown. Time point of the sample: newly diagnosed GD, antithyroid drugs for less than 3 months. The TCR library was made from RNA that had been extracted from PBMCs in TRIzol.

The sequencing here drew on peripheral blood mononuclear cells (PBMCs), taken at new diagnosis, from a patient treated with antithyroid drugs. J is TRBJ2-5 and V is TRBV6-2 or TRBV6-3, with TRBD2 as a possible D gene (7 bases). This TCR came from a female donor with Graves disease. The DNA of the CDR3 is TGTGCCAGCAGTCCGAGGGACACTTCGGGAGGGACCCAGTACTTC. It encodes CASSPRDTSGGTQYF.